This T cell receptor beta chain was retrieved from a study of blood T cell repertoires in COVID-19 (TCRdb year 2020). Notes on the research overall: Collaborator samples came from the United States, Italy and Spain and covered acute and convalescent phases of COVID-19. The prospective study material was composed of cDNA or gDNA derived from T cells, B-cell-depleted T cells, or PBMCs. The dataset comprised deeply sampled blood TCRbeta repertoires from subjects exposed to, actively infected with, or recovered from COVID-19. A freely available public database, intended as a resource for researchers studying the immune response to SARS-CoV-2, is where the repertoires were released. The samples were drawn from the first 160 participants of the ongoing ImmuneRACE study and from 1,254 subjects provided by 6 global collaborators. Nearly every sample came with metadata listing a de-identified subject ID, COVID-19 status, age in years and sex. Where HLA class I and class II types were available, the types were taken from metadata supplied by the sample provider, not from assay-based typing. What the work shows at the level of the full study, not this receptor alone: The quantity of clinical and demographic metadata differed by source and by participant and was supplied without curation.

One collaborating source in Seattle enrolled patients during active infection and followed them longitudinally through the course of disease. Each collaborating institution followed its own protocols to collect whole blood in K2EDTA tubes. Collaborator samples were shipped for TCRbeta analysis as frozen whole blood, isolated PBMCs, or DNA extracted from either sample type. From the germline V gene (reference sequence), CDR1 is SGHNT and CDR2 is YYREEE. Inclusive of the bounding cysteine and phenylalanine, the CDR3 is 13 residues long. Only the CDR3 portion is preserved as DNA: 39 bases, with reading frame beginning at the first base. After removal of 3 bases from V and 4 bases from J, the junction retains 3 bases not matched to a gene. Concerning this clone itself: This receptor's antigen is unknown. No much larger clone exists at a distance of one base, and base qualities are not known.

TCRbeta CDR3 regions were amplified from genomic DNA by means of the immunoSEQ Assay, a bias-controlled multiplex PCR. On the authors' methods: The number of nucleated cells in each sample was estimated from the amplification of reference gene primers within the assay. To quantify the absolute abundance of each unique TCRbeta CDR3 rearrangement, sequence reads were collapsed and filtered. For each sample, productive Simpson clonality was calculated as the square root of Simpson's diversity index across productive rearrangements. Here the immuneACCESS table is served through TCRdb, limited to in-frame sequences with V and J called. Missing clones are a known gap in these copies; in checked studies unresolved V genes cover under half, and the rest lacks a known reason. That table furnishes V, J and clone size, whereas the DNA furnished D and trimming. In this sample the table shows 300,000 to 350,000 clones, around 86% of which occur a single time. The ten top clones hold more than 5% of the sample.

The specimen was peripheral blood. This receptor chain uses TRBV5-4 and TRBJ2-5; TRBD1 fits 7 bases in the junction. The clonotype comes from a woman between 50 and 59 years old with COVID-19, enrolled during active disease. The DNA sequence is as follows: TGTGCCAGCAGCTCGACAGGGATAGAGACCCAGTACTTC. Its protein reads: CASSSTGIETQYF.